Listed here is a single T cell receptor beta chain. The germline gives CDR1 MDHEN, CDR2 SYDVKM. This CDR3 is 16 amino acids long. The V end was cut by 2 bases, the J end by 2 bases, with 16 bases between. This entry belongs to a study of blood T cell repertoires in COVID-19. About the study: Sources were T cells, B-cell-depleted T cells, or PBMCs; the material itself was cDNA or gDNA.

Authors' methods: Scientists estimated how many nucleated cells there were by amplifying reference gene primers. Produced via immunoSEQ multiplex PCR; TCRdb's table is partial and in-frame only. V, J and clone size are taken as reported in that table, and D and trimming were inferred from the DNA itself. Among about 200,000 clones, approximately 82% were seen once, and the ten largest hold approximately 13%. The V and J genes are TRBV28 and TRBJ2-7; tentative D call: TRBD2 (5 bases). The sequence came from a human donor in a cohort sampled during active COVID-19. Source material: peripheral blood. Here the CDR3 DNA reads TGTGCCAGCAGTTTACAGTCAGGCCGACTAACCTACGAGCAGTACTTC. Amino acids: CASSLQSGRLTYEQYF.